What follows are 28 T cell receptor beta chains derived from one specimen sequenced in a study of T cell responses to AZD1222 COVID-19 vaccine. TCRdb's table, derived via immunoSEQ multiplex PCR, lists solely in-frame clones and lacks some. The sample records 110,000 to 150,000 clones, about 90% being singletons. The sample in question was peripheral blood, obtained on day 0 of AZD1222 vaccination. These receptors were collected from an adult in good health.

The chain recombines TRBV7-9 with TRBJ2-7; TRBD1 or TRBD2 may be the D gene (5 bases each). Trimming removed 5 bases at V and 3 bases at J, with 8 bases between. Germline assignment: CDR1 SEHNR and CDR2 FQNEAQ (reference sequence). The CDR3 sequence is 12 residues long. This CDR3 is CASSGGVYEQYF. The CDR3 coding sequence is TGTGCCAGCAGCGGGGGTGTCTACGAGCAGTACTTC.

CDR3 nucleotide sequence: TGTGCCAGCAGCTTAGATAGGGACGAGACAACTAATGAAAAACTGTTTTTT. Protein sequence: CASSLDRDETTNEKLFF. This rearrangement joins TRBV11-2 to TRBJ1-4; tentatively, D is TRBD1 (5 bases). Between the trimmed V and J ends, which lost 0 bases and 0 bases, there was a span of 11 bases. This CDR3 has 17 amino acids. Per germline, CDR1 SGHAT and CDR2 FQNNGV.

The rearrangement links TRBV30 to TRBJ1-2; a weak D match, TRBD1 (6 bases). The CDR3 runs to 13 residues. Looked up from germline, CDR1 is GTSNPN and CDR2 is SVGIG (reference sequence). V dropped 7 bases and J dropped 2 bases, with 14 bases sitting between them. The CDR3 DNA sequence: TGTGCCTCTTCCGGGACAAAGAACTATGGCTACACCTTC. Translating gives CASSGTKNYGYTF.

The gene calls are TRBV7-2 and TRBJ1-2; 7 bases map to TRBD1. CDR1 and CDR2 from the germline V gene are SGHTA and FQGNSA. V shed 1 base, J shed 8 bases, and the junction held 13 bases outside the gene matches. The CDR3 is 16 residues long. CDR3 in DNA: TGTGCCAGCAGCTTAGGGGGTGGACAGGCCGCGGAAGGCTACACCTTC. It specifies CASSLGGGQAAEGYTF.

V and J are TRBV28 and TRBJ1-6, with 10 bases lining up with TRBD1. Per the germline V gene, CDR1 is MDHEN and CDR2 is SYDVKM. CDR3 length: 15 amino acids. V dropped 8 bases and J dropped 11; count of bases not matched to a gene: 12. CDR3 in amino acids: CASYSEGQGKAPLHF. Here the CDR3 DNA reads TGTGCCAGCTATTCAGAGGGACAGGGGAAGGCACCCCTCCACTTT.

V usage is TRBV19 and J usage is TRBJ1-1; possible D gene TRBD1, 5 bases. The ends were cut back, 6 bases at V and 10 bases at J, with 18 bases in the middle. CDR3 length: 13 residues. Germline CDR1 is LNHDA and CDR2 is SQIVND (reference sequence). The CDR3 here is CASSNTGTRTAFF. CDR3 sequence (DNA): TGTGCCAGTAGCAACACCGGGACCCGAACAGCTTTCTTT. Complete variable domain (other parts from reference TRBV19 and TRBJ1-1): DGGITQSPKYLFRKEGQNVTLSCEQNLNHDAMYWYRQDPGQGLRLIYYSQIVNDFQKGDIAEGYSVSREKKESFPLTVTSAQKNPTAFYLCASSNTGTRTAFFGQGTRLTVV.

The DNA of the CDR3 is TGTGCCAGCAGCTTTCGGGGTGGAGATGAAAAACTGTTTTTT. Translation: CASSFRGGDEKLFF. V usage is TRBV5-4 and J usage is TRBJ1-4; D gene ambiguous. The CDR3 covers 14 residues. Trimming removed 2 bases at V and 6 bases at J, with 11 bases between. Germline V lookup: CDR1 SGHNT, CDR2 YYREEE (reference sequence). Using reference TRBV5-4 and TRBJ1-4 for the parts outside the CDR3, the full variable domain is ETGVTQSPTHLIKTRGQQVTLRCSSQSGHNTVSWYQQALGQGPQFIFQYYREEENGRGNFPPRFSGLQFPNYSSELNVNALELDDSALYLCASSFRGGDEKLFFGSGTQLSVL.

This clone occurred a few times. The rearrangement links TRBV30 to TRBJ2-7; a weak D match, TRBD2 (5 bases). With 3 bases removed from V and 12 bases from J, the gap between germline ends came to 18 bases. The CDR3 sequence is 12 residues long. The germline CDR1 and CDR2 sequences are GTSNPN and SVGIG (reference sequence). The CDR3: CAWSWMGTGRYF. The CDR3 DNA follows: TGTGCCTGGAGCTGGATGGGTACTGGGAGGTACTTC. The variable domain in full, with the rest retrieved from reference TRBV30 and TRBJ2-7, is SQTIHQWPATLVQPVGSPLSLECTVEGTSNPNLYWYRQAAGRGLQLLFYSVGIGQISSEVPQNLSASRPQDRQFILSSKKLLLSDSGFYLCAWSWMGTGRYFGPGTRLTVT.

The CDR3 protein is CASSSVVRGLAEQYF. DNA of the CDR3: TGTGCCAGCAGTTCTGTTGTCCGGGGACTCGCCGAGCAGTACTTC. This rearrangement joins TRBV6-5 to TRBJ2-7; TRBD2 is a possible D gene (6 bases). The germline gives CDR1 MNHEY, CDR2 SVGAGI. V was cut by 4 bases and J by 6 bases, with 19 bases left in between. This CDR3 is built from 15 residues.

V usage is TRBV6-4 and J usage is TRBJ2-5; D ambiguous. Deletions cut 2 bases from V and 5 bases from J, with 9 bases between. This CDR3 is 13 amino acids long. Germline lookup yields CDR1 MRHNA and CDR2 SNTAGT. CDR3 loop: CASSDPRLETQYF. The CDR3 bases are TGTGCCAGCAGTGACCCGCGGTTGGAGACCCAGTACTTC.

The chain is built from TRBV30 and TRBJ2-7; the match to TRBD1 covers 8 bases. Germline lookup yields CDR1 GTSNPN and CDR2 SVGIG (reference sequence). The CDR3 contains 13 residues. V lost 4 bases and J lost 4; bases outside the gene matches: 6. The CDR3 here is CAWKQGGLYEQYF. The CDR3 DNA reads TGTGCCTGGAAACAGGGGGGACTGTACGAGCAGTACTTC. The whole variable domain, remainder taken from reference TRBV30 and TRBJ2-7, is SQTIHQWPATLVQPVGSPLSLECTVEGTSNPNLYWYRQAAGRGLQLLFYSVGIGQISSEVPQNLSASRPQDRQFILSSKKLLLSDSGFYLCAWKQGGLYEQYFGPGTRLTVT.

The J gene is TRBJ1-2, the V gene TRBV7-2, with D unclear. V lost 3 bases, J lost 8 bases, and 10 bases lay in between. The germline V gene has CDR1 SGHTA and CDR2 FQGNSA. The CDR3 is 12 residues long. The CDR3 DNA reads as TGTGCCAGCAGCTTGGAGCTCTTGGGCTACACCTTC. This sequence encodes CASSLELLGYTF.

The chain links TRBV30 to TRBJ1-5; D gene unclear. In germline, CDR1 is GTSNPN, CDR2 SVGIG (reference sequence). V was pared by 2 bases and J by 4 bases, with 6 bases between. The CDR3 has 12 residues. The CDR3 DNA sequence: TGTGCCTGGAGTTCTAGTAATCAGCCCCAGCATTTT. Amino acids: CAWSSSNQPQHF.

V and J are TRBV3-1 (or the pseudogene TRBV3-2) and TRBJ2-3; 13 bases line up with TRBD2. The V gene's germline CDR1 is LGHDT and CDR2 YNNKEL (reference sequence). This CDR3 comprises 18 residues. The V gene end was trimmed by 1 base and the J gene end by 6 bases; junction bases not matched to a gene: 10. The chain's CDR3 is CASSQVLGTSGMADTQYF. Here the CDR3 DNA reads TGTGCCAGCAGCCAAGTTCTCGGGACTAGCGGGATGGCTGATACGCAGTATTTT.

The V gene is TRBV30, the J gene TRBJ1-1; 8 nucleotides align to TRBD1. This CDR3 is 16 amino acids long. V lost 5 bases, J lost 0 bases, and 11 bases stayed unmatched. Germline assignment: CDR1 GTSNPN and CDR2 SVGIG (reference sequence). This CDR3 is CAWDTGTGAMNTEAFF. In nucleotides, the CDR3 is TGTGCCTGGGATACCGGGACAGGAGCAATGAACACTGAAGCTTTCTTT.

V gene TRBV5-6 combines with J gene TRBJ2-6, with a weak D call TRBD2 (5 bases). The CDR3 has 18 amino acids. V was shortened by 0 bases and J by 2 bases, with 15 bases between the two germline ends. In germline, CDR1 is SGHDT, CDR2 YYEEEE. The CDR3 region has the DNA TGTGCCAGCAGCTTGGGCGGGTATTTGGTTGCTGGGGCCAACGTCCTGACTTTC. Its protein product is CASSLGGYLVAGANVLTF.

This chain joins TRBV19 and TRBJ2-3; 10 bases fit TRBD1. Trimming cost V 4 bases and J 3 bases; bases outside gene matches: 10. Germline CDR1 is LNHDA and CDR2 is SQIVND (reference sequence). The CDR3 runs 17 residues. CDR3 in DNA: TGTGCCAGTAGTACCAGACAGGGGGCTGTTCGGACAGATACGCAGTATTTT. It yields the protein CASSTRQGAVRTDTQYF.

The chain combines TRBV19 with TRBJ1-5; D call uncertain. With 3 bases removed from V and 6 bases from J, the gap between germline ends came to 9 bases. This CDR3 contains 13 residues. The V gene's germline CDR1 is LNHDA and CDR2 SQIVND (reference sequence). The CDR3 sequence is CASSISGSQPQHF. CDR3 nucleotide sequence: TGTGCCAGTAGTATCTCGGGTTCTCAGCCCCAGCATTTT.

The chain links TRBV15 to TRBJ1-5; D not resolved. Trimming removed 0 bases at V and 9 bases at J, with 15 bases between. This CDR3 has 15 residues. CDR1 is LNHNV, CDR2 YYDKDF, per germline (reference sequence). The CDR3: CATSRDGQAPRPQHF. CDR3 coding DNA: TGTGCCACCAGCAGAGATGGGCAGGCTCCTCGGCCCCAGCATTTT.

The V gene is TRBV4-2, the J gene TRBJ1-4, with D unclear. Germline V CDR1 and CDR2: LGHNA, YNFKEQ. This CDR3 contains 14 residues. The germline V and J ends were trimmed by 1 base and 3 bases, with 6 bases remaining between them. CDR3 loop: CASSQGVANEKLFF. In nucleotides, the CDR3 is TGTGCCAGCAGCCAAGGAGTCGCTAATGAAAAACTGTTTTTT.

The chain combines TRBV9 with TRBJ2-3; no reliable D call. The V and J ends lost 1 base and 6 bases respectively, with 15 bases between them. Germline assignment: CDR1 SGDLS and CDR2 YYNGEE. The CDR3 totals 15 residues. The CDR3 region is CASSVSPGRRDTQYF. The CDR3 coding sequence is TGTGCCAGCAGCGTATCCCCAGGCCGAAGGGATACGCAGTATTTT.

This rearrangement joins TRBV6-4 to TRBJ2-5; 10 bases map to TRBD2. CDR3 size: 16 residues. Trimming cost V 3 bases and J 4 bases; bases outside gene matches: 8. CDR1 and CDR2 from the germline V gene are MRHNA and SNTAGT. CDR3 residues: CASSESAGGGGETQYF. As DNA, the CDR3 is TGTGCCAGCAGTGAATCAGCGGGAGGGGGAGGAGAGACCCAGTACTTC.

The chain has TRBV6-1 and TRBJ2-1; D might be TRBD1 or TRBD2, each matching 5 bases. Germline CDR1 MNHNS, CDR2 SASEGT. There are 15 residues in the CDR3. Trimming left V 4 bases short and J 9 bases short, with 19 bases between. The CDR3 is CASSGRGVGVSEQFF. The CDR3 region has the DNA TGTGCCAGCAGTGGCCGAGGGGTAGGGGTAAGTGAGCAGTTCTTC.

CDR3 coding DNA: TGTGCCAGTAGCCGAGGTTACAGGAGGCGACGGTCCATGGACACTGAAGCTTTCTTT. Translated, it gives CASSRGYRRRRSMDTEAFF. V usage is TRBV19 and J usage is TRBJ1-1; tentative D call: TRBD1 (5 bases). The V gene lost 6 bases and the J gene lost 3 bases, with 29 bases spanning the gap. Looked up from germline, CDR1 is LNHDA and CDR2 is SQIVND (reference sequence). The CDR3 consists of 19 residues.

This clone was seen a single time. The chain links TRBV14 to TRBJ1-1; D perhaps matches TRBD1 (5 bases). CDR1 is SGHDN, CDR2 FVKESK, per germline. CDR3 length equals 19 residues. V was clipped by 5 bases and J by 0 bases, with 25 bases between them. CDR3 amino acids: CASSTTGTDMPHMNTEAFF. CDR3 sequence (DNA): TGTGCCAGCAGCACAACCGGGACCGATATGCCCCATATGAACACTGAAGCTTTCTTT.

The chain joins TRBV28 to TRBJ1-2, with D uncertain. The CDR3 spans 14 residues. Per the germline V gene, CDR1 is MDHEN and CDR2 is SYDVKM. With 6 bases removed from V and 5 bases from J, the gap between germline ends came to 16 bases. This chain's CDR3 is CASRPSRAGYGYTF. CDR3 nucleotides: TGTGCCAGCAGGCCCTCGAGAGCAGGTTATGGCTACACCTTC.

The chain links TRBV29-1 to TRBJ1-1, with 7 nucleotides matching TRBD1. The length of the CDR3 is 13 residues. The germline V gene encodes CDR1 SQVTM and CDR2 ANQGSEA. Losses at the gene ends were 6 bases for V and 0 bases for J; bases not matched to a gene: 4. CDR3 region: CSVDREMNTEAFF. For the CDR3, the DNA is TGCAGCGTAGACAGGGAGATGAACACTGAAGCTTTCTTT.

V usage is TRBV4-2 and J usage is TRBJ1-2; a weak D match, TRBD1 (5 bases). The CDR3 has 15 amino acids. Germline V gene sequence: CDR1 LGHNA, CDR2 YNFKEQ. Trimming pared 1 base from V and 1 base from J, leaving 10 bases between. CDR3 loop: CASSQVTAINYGYTF. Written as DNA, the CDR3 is TGTGCCAGCAGCCAAGTGACAGCGATTAACTATGGCTACACCTTC.